This T cell receptor (beta chain) originates from a study of blood T cell repertoires in COVID-19. In the original workflow: Estimation of nucleated cell counts was performed using reference gene primer amplification. Assay: immunoSEQ multiplex PCR; the TCRdb copy retains only in-frame clones and omits some. V and J calls and clone size follow that table, whereas D and trimming were derived from the DNA. The table lists some 80,000 clones, around 84% of them singletons. CDR1 and CDR2 (germline): SGHRS, YFSETQ. The ends lost 4 bases at V and 5 bases at J; junction bases unmatched: 11. The CDR3 contains 15 residues.

The chain carries TRBV5-1 and TRBJ1-1; 7 bases map to TRBD1. This sequence was found in a human donor in a cohort sampled during active COVID-19. The sequenced sample was peripheral blood. The CDR3 DNA reads as TGCGCCAGCAGCCCAATTTACAGGGGTGGGACTGAAGCTTTCTTT. Translating it yields CASSPIYRGGTEAFF.